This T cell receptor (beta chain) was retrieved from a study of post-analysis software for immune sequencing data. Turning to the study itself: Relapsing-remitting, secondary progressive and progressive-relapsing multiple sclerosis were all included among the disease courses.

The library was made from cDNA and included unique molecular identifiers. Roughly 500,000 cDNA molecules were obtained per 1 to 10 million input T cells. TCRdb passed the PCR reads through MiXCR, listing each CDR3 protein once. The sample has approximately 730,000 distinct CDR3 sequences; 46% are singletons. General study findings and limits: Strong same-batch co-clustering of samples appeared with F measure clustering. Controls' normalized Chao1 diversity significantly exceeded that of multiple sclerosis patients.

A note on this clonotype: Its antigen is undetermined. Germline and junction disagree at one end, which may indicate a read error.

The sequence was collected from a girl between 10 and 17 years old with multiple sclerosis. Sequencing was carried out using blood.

In DNA form, the CDR3 reads TGCAGCGTTGAAGGAGGGACCCTTCGCACAGATACGCCGTATTTT. It translates to CSVEGGTLRTDTPYF. The chain combines TRBV29-1 with TRBJ2-3; D assignment may be TRBD1 or TRBD2 (5 bases each). The CDR3 has 15 residues. Germline CDR1 and CDR2: SQVTM and ANQGSEA.